This T cell receptor (beta chain) was recovered during a study of cytomegalovirus exposure and HLA in healthy donors (dated by TCRdb to 2016 to 2017). With respect to the entire study: According to an earlier analysis of 587 of the donors, some 170 million T cells yielded 95 million to 140 million unique TCR beta sequences and about 280 Gb of sequence data. An earlier analysis of approximately 630 of the donors applied high-throughput TCR beta sequencing to assess whether each TCR beta V gene segment acted as functional or pseudogenic. A separate validation cohort of 90 to 150 different subjects was used in addition to the approximately 610-subject first cohort. To study patterns of TCR occurrence, a later analysis re-analyzed previously published TCR beta repertoires from around 700 donors and added high-resolution HLA genotyping. To predict cytomegalovirus infection status, the study combined high-throughput TCR immunosequencing, statistical association of individual TCRs with disease status, and machine learning. Roughly 5 DR-DQ haplotypes were handled as single units for association and clustering because linkage in the cohort was strong. A later genetic analysis used genome-wide SNP genotypes for about three fifths of the roughly 700 donors, treating that subset as a discovery cohort. The study profiled the T cell repertoires of approximately 700 subjects by immunosequencing and related them to cytomegalovirus serostatus. Donor age, sex, ethnicity and CMV serostatus were compiled together with the repertoire data. All discovery cohort repertoires had been generated using a single sequencing platform. The study aimed to test whether signatures of past pathogen exposure could be identified by cataloging public T cell receptors. Rather than drawing on any new phenotypic data, the later analysis identified candidate immune exposures from TCR beta sequences and the way those sequences occurred across donors. HLA typing covered class I and class II loci at four-digit resolution. Typing coverage varied by locus: about 629-630 donors for A, B, C, DRB1 and DQB1; approximately 520 for DQA1; about 590 for DPA1; 450 to 480 for DPB1. Of the roughly 420 genotyped donors, 75% to 85% were placed in the genetic ancestry cluster associated with self-reported Caucasian donors. On average, roughly 240,000 unique TCR beta nucleotide sequences were sequenced per donor among more than 350 genotyped donors of the cohort, with roughly a sixth of those sequences being non-productive. About 280 gigabases of sequencing data and 80 million or so unique TCR sequences were included in an early release covering roughly 700 HLA-typed donors.

The cohort comprised around 690 healthy bone marrow donors. All cohort members were sampled while nominally healthy, although unrecorded immune exposures were likely present. The donor was CMV seropositive and was included in the group of 250 to 350 seropositive cohort members. A peripheral blood sample was provided by each donor, and peripheral blood mononuclear cells were used for TCR beta sequencing. Genomic DNA extraction from the blood cell samples was performed with the Qiagen DNeasy Blood Extraction Kit. The CDR3 goes from the cysteine to the phenylalanine over 14 residues. The DNA shown is the 42-base CDR3, in frame from base 1. V and J lose 7 bases and 3 bases, and a span of 13 bases separates them. CDR1 is given as SNHLY and CDR2 as FYNNEI, both from the germline V gene. The paper's findings and limits, for the study overall: A later analysis reported that several top co-occurrence clusters appeared linked to parvovirus B19, influenza, CMV and Epstein-Barr virus. According to the authors, the approach could potentially be generalized to other disease states and immunological phenotypes. In a later analysis, HLA-associated TCR beta chains were found to be more clonally expanded and to have lower generation probabilities than equally common non-associated chains. A group of highly shared sequence variants was considered likely to be a technical artifact of the sequencing pipeline. The classifier was reported to diagnose cytomegalovirus status with high specificity and sensitivity in both the original and validation cohorts. Linkage disequilibrium might explain the correlated functional status among segregating V segments, but an unknown experimental factor could not be excluded. A further reported finding was that TCR beta sequences accurately predicted the HLA-A and HLA-B alleles for most subjects in the first cohort. In an earlier analysis of approximately 590 of the donors, most TCR beta V segments appeared in productive rearrangements about 87% or about 30% of the time, broadly matching IMGT annotations. A later analysis found that TCR association rates varied across HLA loci, with DRB1 alleles showing the most associated TCRs and HLA-C alleles the fewest. Most TCR sequences were seen in very few donors, while some public TCRs were found in many individuals. Immune exposure information for the cohort was limited to CMV serostatus. Presence/absence analyses assumed roughly uniform sequencing depth across donors, an assumption that may not hold. Only TCR beta chains were sequenced in this cohort, and the absence of alpha or paired-chain data limited detectable features. At a false discovery rate of 0.05, a later analysis linked 16,951 TCR beta sequences to specific HLA alleles. According to a later analysis, most CMV-associated TCR beta chains appeared to be HLA-restricted, and the HLA associations seemed to be driven largely by CMV exposure. Because the 87-base-pair reads could not distinguish some IMGT-functional V segments, including TRBV6-2 and TRBV6-3, those segments were excluded. In a later genetic analysis, fewer N-insertions in productive TCRs were reported among donors in an Asian-associated ancestry cluster than the roughly 670-donor mean. Strong co-occurrence of HLA alleles, especially DR and DQ, made assigning TCR associations to individual alleles difficult. In the study, some 180 TCR beta chains were listed as associated with cytomegalovirus. Because HLA typing was missing for some donors at each locus, association tests included only the typed subset. The earlier analysis of fewer than 750 of the donors excluded seventeen rarely observed V segments, including chromosome 9 orphons, because counts were too low. A few of the identified cytomegalovirus-associated TCR beta chains were confirmed in vitro to be specific for cytomegalovirus antigens. A later genetic analysis associated a missense DCLRE1C variant with V-gene and J-gene trimming of TCR beta chains, and an independent cohort replicated the association.

Library preparation employed the immunoSEQ multiplex PCR assay. The multiplex PCR relied on a mix of 60 forward primers for TCR Vbeta segments and 13 reverse primers for TCR Jbeta segments. A multiplex PCR assay on genomic DNA amplified the CDR3 region of rearranged TCR beta genes. Amplified TCR beta libraries were sequenced as 87-base-pair reads on the Illumina HiSeq System. The paper's processing steps were these. A later analysis tallied about 77 million unique TCR beta chains across the 666 repertoires, and approximately 9.9 million of those chains were shared by two or more donors. To remove PCR and sequencing errors, raw reads were error-corrected and collapsed into unique sequences using a nearest-neighbor algorithm that merged closely related sequences. V, D and J gene segments were assigned by aligning CDR3 sequences to IMGT reference sequences. For a sequence to be retained, a match of at least six nucleotides to both a V gene segment and a J gene segment was required. Rearrangements were called productive when the CDR3 lacked stop codons and stayed in frame with V and J; all others were non-productive. Following IMGT convention, CDR3 was defined as the stretch from the second conserved V-encoded cysteine to the conserved J-encoded phenylalanine. Sequences without an unambiguous match to a single V gene segment were excluded from the earlier analysis of a few hundred of the donors. An earlier analysis of just under 600 of the donors called V segments functional above 56.7% productive rearrangements and segregating when the between-donor standard deviation exceeded 5%. A statistical classification framework was built for diagnosing cytomegalovirus status from the catalog of TCR beta chain sequences. V and J gene assignment, in a later analysis, came from comparing TCR nucleotide sequences with IMGT/GENE-DB human TR gene sequences. A later analysis assigned CDR3 sequences and most-parsimonious VDJ recombination scenarios with the TCRdist pipeline. A later analysis defined each TCR beta chain by its CDR3 amino acid sequence plus V-gene family, and excluded reads lacking a unique V-gene family. To address suspected cross-contamination and a sequencing artifact, a later analysis removed over 500 highly shared, low-generation-probability nucleotide sequences. In a later analysis, a clonal expansion index for each public chain was calculated from normalized within-repertoire ranks of inferred template counts. Generation probabilities in a later analysis came from a VDJ recombination model fitted to out-of-frame rearrangements, and those results were checked against IGoR. Hypergeometric tests were used in a later analysis to score TCR-TCR, TCR-HLA and TCR-CMV co-occurrence, with a repertoire-size bias correction applied to the TCR pairs. To estimate false discovery rates, a later analysis permuted the HLA or CMV assignments 20 times. In a later analysis, co-occurring TCRs were grouped using DBSCAN, with TCRdist sequence similarity added in when clustering inside HLA-allele-positive subsets. Repertoires with fewer than 30,000 or more than 120,000 public chains, plus five repertoires with anomalous nucleotide sharing, were excluded from co-occurrence clustering. Drawn from immuneACCESS, this table holds only the in-frame rearrangements with V and J called that TCRdb kept. Clones are partly lost; checked studies trace under half to an unresolved V gene and leave the rest unexplained. V, J and clone size are taken as reported in that table, and D and trimming were inferred from the DNA itself. The table for this sample lists around 140,000 clones; more than 75% of them were counted only once. About 6.8% of the sample is taken by the ten largest.

As for this clone: The specificity of this receptor is unknown. Base qualities are not at hand, and no much larger clone is one base apart.

This sequence was found in a woman between 40 and 55 years old in good health and CMV-seropositive. The sample taken for sequencing was PBMCs. The V and J segments used are TRBV2 and TRBJ1-5; TRBD1 is a weak D gene call, 5 bases matching. The CDR3: CASNRGGTNQPQHF. Read as DNA, the sequence is TGTGCCAGCAACCGAGGAGGGACCAATCAGCCCCAGCATTTT.